This TCR beta chain was sequenced in a study of cytomegalovirus exposure and HLA in healthy donors. PCR employed 60 Vbeta and 13 Jbeta primers. Repertoires were generated with immunoSEQ multiplex PCR, while TCRdb's copy carries only in-frame clones and drops some. The sample carries some 87,000 clones, 77% recorded once. The CDR3 consists of 16 residues. Deletions cut 0 bases from V and 4 bases from J, with 12 bases between. Germline V gives CDR1 MGHRA, CDR2 YSYEKL. The chain joins TRBV4-1 to TRBJ2-2, with D perhaps TRBD1 (5 bases). This TCR derives from a man in his fifties in good health and CMV-seropositive. Sequencing was carried out using PBMCs. The CDR3 DNA sequence: TGCGCCAGCAGCCAAGACGAAAGCAGGGTCACCGGGGAGCTGTTTTTT. Its protein product is CASSQDESRVTGELFF.